This TCR beta chain was sequenced during a study of blood T cell repertoires in COVID-19. About the study: The United States, Italy and Spain were the sources of the acute and convalescent COVID-19 samples.

It was during active infection that Seattle patients were enrolled and then longitudinally followed. Trimming removed 2 bases from V and 1 base from J, with 11 bases in between. The CDR3 is 15 amino acids. Germline CDR1 WSHSY, CDR2 SAAADI. This table comes from immunoSEQ multiplex PCR, and its TCRdb copy is limited to in-frame clones, with some not included. This table has approximately 200,000 clones, approximately 81% appearing once. The rearrangement joins TRBV10-2 to TRBJ1-1; D unresolved. The sequencing input was peripheral blood. The TCR comes from a woman of 80 years or more with COVID-19, enrolled during active disease. Here the CDR3 reads CASSERAGGNTEAFF. The CDR3 region has the DNA TGCGCCAGCAGTGAGAGGGCAGGAGGGAACACTGAAGCTTTCTTT.